One and the same sample provided the 15 T cell receptor beta chains below, sequenced in a study of CD8 T cells in Susac syndrome. The RNA input was 0.5 to 1 ug, and it was reverse transcribed with random hexamers. Each CDR3 protein is one row after TCRdb ran MiXCR on the immunoSEQ multiplex PCR reads. Among some 150,000 distinct CDR3 sequences listed, 95% were seen once. The material sequenced was CD4+ T cells from PBMCs. The receptor source for this set is a human donor with Susac syndrome.

The CDR3 reads CASSPDSVGGTDTQYF. CDR3 in DNA: TGCGCCAGCAGCCCGGACTCCGTTGGGGGCACAGATACGCAGTATTTT. This rearrangement joins TRBV5-1 to TRBJ2-3; possibly TRBD2 for D (5 bases). Trimming took off 4 bases at V and 1 base at J, with 16 bases between the two ends. Germline assignment: CDR1 SGHRS and CDR2 YFSETQ. This CDR3 spans 16 amino acids.

The V gene is TRBV20-1, the J gene TRBJ1-1; weak D call: TRBD1 (5 bases). The CDR3 length is 15 residues. Trimming took off 2 bases at V and 0 bases at J, with 13 bases between the two ends. The V gene's germline CDR1 is DFQATT and CDR2 SNEGSKA (reference sequence). The CDR3 sequence is CSARKSGQLNTEAFF. The CDR3 DNA reads as TGCAGTGCTAGAAAATCAGGGCAGCTGAACACTGAAGCTTTCTTT.

DNA for the CDR3: TGCAGTGCTAGACACCCTTCAGCGGCCAGGGAGACCCAGTACTTC. It translates to CSARHPSAARETQYF. The rearrangement links TRBV20-1 to TRBJ2-5, with D tentatively TRBD2 (5 bases). Trimming took off 2 bases at V and 5 bases at J, with 18 bases between the two ends. The CDR3 runs 15 residues. Germline V lookup: CDR1 DFQATT, CDR2 SNEGSKA (reference sequence).

The CDR3 protein is CSARTGYNEKLFF. The CDR3 DNA reads TGCAGTGCTAGGACAGGTTATAATGAAAAACTGTTTTTT. This chain links TRBV20-1 with TRBJ1-4; weak D call: TRBD1 (6 bases). V was clipped by 3 bases and J by 4 bases, with 9 bases between them. Germline V CDR1 and CDR2: DFQATT, SNEGSKA (reference sequence). The CDR3 runs 13 residues.

The chain carries TRBV25-1 and TRBJ1-5; a possible D gene is TRBD1 (5 bases). From germline, CDR1 is MGHDK and CDR2 SYGVNS. The CDR3 loop spans 12 amino acids. Trimming took 8 bases from V and 10 from J, leaving 15 bases between them. CDR3 residues: CASSTWGGPQHF. DNA of the CDR3: TGTGCCAGCTCAACGTGGGGGGGACCCCAGCATTTT. Together with reference TRBV25-1 and TRBJ1-5, the CDR3 gives the full variable domain: EADIYQTPRYLVIGTGKKITLECSQTMGHDKMYWYQQDPGMELHLIHYSYGVNSTEKGDLSSESTVSRIRTEHFPLTLESARPSHTSQYLCASSTWGGPQHFGDGTRLSIL.

This rearrangement joins TRBV15 to TRBJ2-7; 8 nucleotides line up with TRBD1. The germline V gene encodes CDR1 LNHNV and CDR2 YYDKDF (reference sequence). The ends lost 5 bases at V and 0 bases at J; junction bases unmatched: 6. The CDR3 is made up of 15 amino acids. The chain's CDR3 is CATSGRTGNSYEQYF. DNA for the CDR3: TGTGCCACCAGCGGGAGGACAGGGAACTCCTACGAGCAGTACTTC.

This clonotype was seen a few times. J is TRBJ2-5 and V is TRBV5-1; D uncertain. CDR1 and CDR2 (germline): SGHRS, YFSETQ. The CDR3 has 15 amino acids. Between the trimmed V and J ends, which lost 4 bases and 3 bases, there was a span of 16 bases. The CDR3 loop reads CASSPTPGSEETQYF. The CDR3 DNA reads TGCGCCAGCAGCCCCACCCCCGGCAGCGAAGAGACCCAGTACTTC.

The rearrangement joins TRBV11-3 to TRBJ2-1; 8 bases line up with TRBD2. CDR3 size: 15 residues. Trimming took 1 base from V and 7 from J; bases not matched to a gene: 6. The V gene's germline CDR1 is SGHNT and CDR2 YENEEA. The CDR3: CASSLGAGGDNEQFF. The DNA of the CDR3 is TGTGCCAGCAGCTTAGGGGCGGGAGGAGATAATGAGCAGTTCTTC. Variable domain in full (rest from reference TRBV11-3 and TRBJ2-1): EAGVVQSPRYKIIEKKQPVAFWCNPISGHNTLYWYLQNLGQGPELLIRYENEEAVDDSQLPKDRFSAERLKGVDSTLKIQPAELGDSAVYLCASSLGAGGDNEQFFGPGTRLTVL.

CDR3 region: CASSFWVLADPNEQYF. The CDR3 nucleotides are TGCGCCAGCAGCTTTTGGGTACTAGCGGACCCTAATGAGCAGTACTTC. J is TRBJ2-7 and V is TRBV5-1; 8 positions agree with TRBD2. The CDR3 is 16 amino acids. Germline V gene sequence: CDR1 SGHRS, CDR2 YFSETQ. The V gene end was trimmed by 2 bases and the J gene end by 7 bases; junction bases not matched to a gene: 14.

V gene TRBV20-1 combines with J gene TRBJ1-1, with 7 bases lining up with TRBD1. Germline CDR1 reads DFQATT; CDR2 reads SNEGSKA (reference sequence). This CDR3 comprises 12 residues. The V and J ends lost 6 bases and 4 bases, in that order; junction bases with no gene match: 5. CDR3 amino acids: CSATGVVTEAFF. The DNA of the CDR3 is TGCAGTGCAACAGGGGTAGTCACTGAAGCTTTCTTT.

The V gene is TRBV20-1, the J gene TRBJ2-3; tentative D call: TRBD2 (6 bases). CDR3 length: 15 residues. V was pared by 6 bases and J by 6 bases, with 22 bases between. Germline lookup yields CDR1 DFQATT and CDR2 SNEGSKA (reference sequence). CDR3 in DNA: TGCAGTGCCCTCAATCCGGCGGGACGGGAGGATACGCAGTATTTT. Its protein product is CSALNPAGREDTQYF.

The rearrangement uses TRBV5-1 and TRBJ1-2; D is possibly TRBD1 (5 bases). This CDR3 contains 15 residues. Between the trimmed V and J ends, which lost 0 bases and 2 bases, there was a span of 11 bases. Germline V gives CDR1 SGHRS, CDR2 YFSETQ. The CDR3 loop reads CASSLGGPTNYGYTF. CDR3 DNA sequence: TGCGCCAGCAGCTTGGGGGGACCGACGAACTATGGCTACACCTTC.

This chain links TRBV12-3 or TRBV12-4 with TRBJ1-2; 7 nucleotides match TRBD1. V gave up 6 bases and J gave up 8 bases; unmatched junction bases: 9. The CDR3 runs to 13 residues. The CDR3 coding sequence is TGTGCCAGCAGCCGGAACAGGGGTAAGGGCTACACCTTC. Protein product: CASSRNRGKGYTF.

This rearrangement joins TRBV20-1 to TRBJ2-3; D may be TRBD2 (6 bases). Germline-derived CDR1 and CDR2 are DFQATT and SNEGSKA (reference sequence). Trimming took 5 bases from V and 5 from J, leaving 8 bases between them. This CDR3 region has 11 residues. The CDR3 here is CSAGGEDTQYF. The CDR3 DNA reads TGCAGTGCTGGAGGGGAAGATACGCAGTATTTT.

The gene calls are TRBV18 and TRBJ2-7; D unclear. The CDR3 runs to 13 residues. Trimming removed 2 bases at V and 0 bases at J, with 5 bases between. CDR1 KGHSH and CDR2 LQKENI come from the germline V gene. Written as DNA, the CDR3 is TGTGCCAGCTCACCAGGGGACTCCTACGAGCAGTACTTC. Its translation: CASSPGDSYEQYF.